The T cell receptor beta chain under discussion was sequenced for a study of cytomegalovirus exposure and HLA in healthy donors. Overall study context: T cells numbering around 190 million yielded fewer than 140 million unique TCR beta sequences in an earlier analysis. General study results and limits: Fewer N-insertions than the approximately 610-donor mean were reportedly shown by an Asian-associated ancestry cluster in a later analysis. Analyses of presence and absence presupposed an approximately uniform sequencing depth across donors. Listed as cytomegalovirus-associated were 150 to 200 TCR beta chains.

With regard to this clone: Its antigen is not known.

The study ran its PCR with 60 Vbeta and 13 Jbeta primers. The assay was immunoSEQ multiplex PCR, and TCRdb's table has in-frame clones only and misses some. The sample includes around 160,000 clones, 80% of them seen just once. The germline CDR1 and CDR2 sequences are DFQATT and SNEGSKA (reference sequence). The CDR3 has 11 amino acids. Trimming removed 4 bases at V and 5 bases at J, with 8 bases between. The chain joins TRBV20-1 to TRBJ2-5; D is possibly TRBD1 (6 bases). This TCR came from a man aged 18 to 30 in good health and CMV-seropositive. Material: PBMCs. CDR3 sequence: CSATQGETQYF. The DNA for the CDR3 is TGCAGTGCTACCCAGGGGGAGACCCAGTACTTC.